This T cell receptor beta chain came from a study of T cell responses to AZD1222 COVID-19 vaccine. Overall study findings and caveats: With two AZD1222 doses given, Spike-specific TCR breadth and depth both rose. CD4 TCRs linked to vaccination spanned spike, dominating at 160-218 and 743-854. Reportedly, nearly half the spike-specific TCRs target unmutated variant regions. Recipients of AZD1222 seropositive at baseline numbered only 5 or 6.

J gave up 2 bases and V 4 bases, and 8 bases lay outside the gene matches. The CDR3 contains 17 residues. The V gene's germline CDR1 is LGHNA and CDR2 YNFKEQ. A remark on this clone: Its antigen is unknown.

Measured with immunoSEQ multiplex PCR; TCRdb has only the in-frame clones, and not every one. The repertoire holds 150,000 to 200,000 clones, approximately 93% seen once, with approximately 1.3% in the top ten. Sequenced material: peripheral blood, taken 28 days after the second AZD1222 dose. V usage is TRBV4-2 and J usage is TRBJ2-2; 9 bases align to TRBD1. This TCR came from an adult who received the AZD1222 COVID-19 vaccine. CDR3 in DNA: TGTGCCAGCAGCCGGGGGAAGGACAGGGGAAACACCGGGGAGCTGTTTTTT. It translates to CASSRGKDRGNTGELFF.